This is a list of T cell receptor beta chains from one sample in a study of response to subunit inactivated influenza vaccine. TCRdb called the RT-PCR reads again in MiXCR, with one record for every CDR3 protein. The sample has more than 500,000 distinct CDR3 sequences; 10% to 12% are singletons. These data are also associated with another study on T cells expressing NK-cell markers.

This sample comprised PBMCs from blood, obtained on the day of vaccination. Every receptor here comes from a man aged 45 to 65 who received an inactivated influenza vaccine. The CDR3 runs from the conserved cysteine through the conserved F or W. A D gene is named only where the DNA matches it firmly. Clone sizes are given selectively: once, few, many, or a class where the clone is expanded.

size	V	D	J	DNA	CDR3
few	TRBV19	.	TRBJ1-5	TGTGCCAGTAGTATCGGTCATCAGCCCCAGCATTTT	CASSIGHQPQHF
.	TRBV9	.	TRBJ1-3	TGTGCCAGCAGCGTAGACCCCGGGGGGGACTCTGGAAACACCATATATTTT	CASSVDPGGDSGNTIYF
few	TRBV6-5	TRBD2	TRBJ2-7	TGTGCCAGCAGTTACGCGTCGGGGGGCTCCTACGAGCAGTACTTC	CASSYASGGSYEQYF
few	TRBV25-1	.	TRBJ1-2	TGTGCCAGCGGAATCCTTGGGATCGACACCTTC	CASGILGIDTF
few	TRBV6-2/TRBV6-3	.	TRBJ2-1	TGTGCCAGCAGTTACTCCTCAGCCACCCGCAATGAGCAGTTCTTC	CASSYSSATRNEQFF
few	TRBV25-1	.	TRBJ1-3	TGTGCCAGCAGTGGGTCGTGGGGGAGCTCTGGAAACACCATATATTTT	CASSGSWGSSGNTIYF
few	TRBV7-2	.	TRBJ2-7	TGTGCCAGCAGCCGTACACTAGGGGTCTACGAGCAGTACTTC	CASSRTLGVYEQYF
.	TRBV15	.	TRBJ1-1	TGTGCCACCAGCACGGGGACGGGGAGGGACACTGAAGCTTTCTTT	CATSTGTGRDTEAFF
.	TRBV11-2	TRBD2	TRBJ2-1	TGTGCCAGCAGCCCGATAGCGGGGGGGCGAAATGAGCAGTTCTTC	CASSPIAGGRNEQFF
many	TRBV3-1	.	TRBJ2-7	TGTGCCAGCAGCCAAGTCGGCGGCTACGAGCAGTACTTC	CASSQVGGYEQYF
many	TRBV29-1	.	TRBJ2-5	TGCAGCGTTGACAGAGCCGGCAGAAGGGCAGAGACCCAGTACTTC	CSVDRAGRRAETQYF
many	TRBV12-3/TRBV12-4	TRBD1	TRBJ2-2	TGTGCCAGCATTTTGACAGGGTACACCGGGGAGCTGTTTTTT	CASILTGYTGELFF
.	TRBV5-8	.	TRBJ1-4	TGTGCCAGCAGCCGGGGGGTGAATAATGAAAAACTGTTTTTT	CASSRGVNNEKLFF
few	TRBV4-1	.	TRBJ1-1	TGCGCCAGCAGCCCGAGCGCACTCTCGAACACTGAAGCTTTCTTT	CASSPSALSNTEAFF
.	TRBV9	.	TRBJ1-2	TGTGCCAGCAGCGTACAGATTACAGGGTTCTATGGCTACACCTTC	CASSVQITGFYGYTF